This T cell receptor (beta chain) is drawn from a study of monozygotic twins with inflammatory bowel disease. For every sample, eight separate reactions were used to make cDNA. Two rounds of nested PCR, of roughly 17 and 9 cycles, were run on TCRalpha and TCRbeta cDNA. One entry per CDR3 protein, without DNA, is what TCRdb gives after re-calling the 5' RACE reads. The sample includes approximately 400,000 distinct CDR3 sequences. Concerning this clonotype: Its antigen is unknown.

The germline gives CDR1 SEHNR, CDR2 FQNEAQ (reference sequence). The CDR3 totals 15 residues. General study points: A single strong clonotype or signal linked to IBD was not supported. Whether twins were concordant or discordant made no difference to repertoire similarity, possibly from limited power.

The chain has TRBV7-9 and TRBJ2-5; TCRdb's D call, TRBD1, is unchecked because there is no DNA. This sequence originates from a human donor with ulcerative colitis or Crohn's disease, or a healthy co-twin of an affected twin (not recorded which). Sequencing used blood. CDR3: CASSPPGTAQETQYF.